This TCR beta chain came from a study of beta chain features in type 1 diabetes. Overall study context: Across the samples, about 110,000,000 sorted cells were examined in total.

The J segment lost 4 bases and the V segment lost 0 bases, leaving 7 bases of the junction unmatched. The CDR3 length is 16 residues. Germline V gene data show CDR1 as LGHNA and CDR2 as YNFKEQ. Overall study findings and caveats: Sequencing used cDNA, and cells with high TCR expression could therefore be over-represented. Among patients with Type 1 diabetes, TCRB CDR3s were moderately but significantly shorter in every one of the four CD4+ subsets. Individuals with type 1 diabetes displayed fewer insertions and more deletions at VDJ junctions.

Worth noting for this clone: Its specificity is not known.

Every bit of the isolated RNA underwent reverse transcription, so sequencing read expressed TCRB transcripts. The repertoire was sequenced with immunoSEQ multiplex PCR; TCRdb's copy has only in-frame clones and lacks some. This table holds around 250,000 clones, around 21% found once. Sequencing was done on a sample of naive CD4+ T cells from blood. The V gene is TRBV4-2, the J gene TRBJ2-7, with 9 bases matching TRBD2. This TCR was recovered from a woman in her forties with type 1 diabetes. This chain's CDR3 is CASSQERRGGGYEQYF. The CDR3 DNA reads TGTGCCAGCAGCCAAGAGAGGCGGGGGGGCGGGTACGAGCAGTACTTC.